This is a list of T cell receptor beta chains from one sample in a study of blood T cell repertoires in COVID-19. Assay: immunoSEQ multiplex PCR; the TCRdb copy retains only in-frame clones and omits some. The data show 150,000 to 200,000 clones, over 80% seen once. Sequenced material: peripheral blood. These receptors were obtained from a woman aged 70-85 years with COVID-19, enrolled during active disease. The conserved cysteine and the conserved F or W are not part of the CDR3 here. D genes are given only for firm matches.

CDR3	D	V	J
ASNGQGYNEQF	TRBD1	TRBV7-8	TRBJ2-1
ASSYRTKFDEQF	.	TRBV6-2/TRBV6-3	TRBJ2-1
ASSEEQGAVEQY	TRBD1	TRBV2	TRBJ2-7
ASSLDRANVLT	.	TRBV7-7	TRBJ2-6
AWSASHRVAGNTIY	.	TRBV30	TRBJ1-3
ASSIRQGVNTEAF	TRBD1	TRBV19	TRBJ1-1
ASMSQGDYGYT	TRBD1	TRBV19	TRBJ1-2
ASSPRIAKNTGELF	.	TRBV7-9	TRBJ2-2
ASRLAGHGETQY	TRBD2	TRBV27	TRBJ2-5
ASSQFIAGDRNTQY	TRBD2	TRBV3-1/TRBV3-2	TRBJ2-3
AWSSPGQGFYGYT	TRBD1	TRBV30	TRBJ1-2
ASRLTGGAGYT	TRBD1	TRBV12-3/TRBV12-4	TRBJ1-2
ASSLLRTGEIDEQY	TRBD1	TRBV3-1/TRBV3-2	TRBJ2-7
ASSLGSGGNTGELF	.	TRBV7-7	TRBJ2-2
ASSEGANSPLH	.	TRBV10-2	TRBJ1-6
ASSSASGSSYNEQF	TRBD2	TRBV7-9	TRBJ2-1
ASSPGQGRETQY	TRBD1	TRBV5-1	TRBJ2-5
ASSPTGGSEKLF	TRBD1	TRBV28	TRBJ1-4
ASSYGAANNSPLH	.	TRBV6-5	TRBJ1-6
ASSPVVVNQPQH	.	TRBV6-2/TRBV6-3	TRBJ1-5
AINDRGHRNGYT	TRBD1	TRBV10-3	TRBJ1-2
ASSSTLGNTGELF	.	TRBV19	TRBJ2-2
ASSLVGGQVNTEAF	TRBD1	TRBV7-2	TRBJ1-1
ARKDRGKSNQPQH	TRBD1	TRBV27	TRBJ1-5
ASSSPGQGTYEQY	TRBD1	TRBV6-1	TRBJ2-7
ASSPPKGAPSYNEQF	.	TRBV18	TRBJ2-1
ASSDSGGGANVLT	.	TRBV6-4	TRBJ2-6
SASELAGGPSYEQY	TRBD2	TRBV20-1	TRBJ2-7
ASSDWGGDTEAF	.	TRBV25-1	TRBJ1-1
ASTSGYQETQY	.	TRBV30	TRBJ2-5
ASSQGQQYGYT	.	TRBV14	TRBJ1-2
ASSLAAQGAYNEQF	TRBD1	TRBV5-1	TRBJ2-1
ASSFGTTNYGYT	.	TRBV28	TRBJ1-2
ASSPGTAFSGANVLT	TRBD1	TRBV18	TRBJ2-6
ASSLGGTGISGGYT	TRBD1	TRBV5-6	TRBJ1-2
ASSTSWRGGNQPQH	.	TRBV28	TRBJ1-5
ASSLAGVVYNEQF	.	TRBV11-2	TRBJ2-1
ASSLAGLAGGLVTQY	TRBD2	TRBV5-8	TRBJ2-5
ASSPTSAITNEQY	TRBD2	TRBV4-2	TRBJ2-7
ASSEYPGQGALTNEKLF	TRBD1	TRBV6-1	TRBJ1-4
ASSYDRKNQPQH	.	TRBV6-5	TRBJ1-5
ASSLTQGKHT	.	TRBV28	TRBJ1-2
ASSLVGQGPDTQY	TRBD1	TRBV5-4	TRBJ2-3
ASVTGNEKLF	TRBD1	TRBV28	TRBJ1-4
ASSQDLPDTQY	.	TRBV6-4	TRBJ2-3
ASSLGLAGTGELF	TRBD2	TRBV28	TRBJ2-2
ASSQWGVGYGYT	.	TRBV3-1/TRBV3-2	TRBJ1-2
SARLNNEQF	.	TRBV20-1	TRBJ2-1
ASSLEWGWGTDTQY	.	TRBV7-9	TRBJ2-3
ASSLAPGQGRNEQF	TRBD1	TRBV7-2	TRBJ2-1
ASSQGRGTEAF	.	TRBV19	TRBJ1-1
ASSIRTGLDYGYT	TRBD1	TRBV7-2	TRBJ1-2
ASSLGSGRTNEQF	TRBD2	TRBV5-1	TRBJ2-1
ASSSPGLVNEQY	TRBD2	TRBV28	TRBJ2-7
ASSIDGTSGYEQY	TRBD2	TRBV5-1	TRBJ2-7
ASSLPGRELKTQY	TRBD2	TRBV28	TRBJ2-5
ASSSQGPLQGQPQH	.	TRBV5-5	TRBJ1-5
ASSVEAGIGRETQY	.	TRBV9	TRBJ2-5
ASSNEAGYTDTQY	.	TRBV6-4	TRBJ2-3